One sample yielded the 9 T cell receptor beta chains listed below, sequenced in a study of blood T cells in healthy people across ages. Primed by a sample-barcoded 5' primer and a J-beta primer mix, a second PCR proceeded for 7 to 11 cycles. MiXCR, run by TCRdb on the 5' RACE reads, gives a single entry per CDR3 protein. Of roughly 1.5 million distinct CDR3 sequences listed, roughly two fifths were seen once; the top ten hold over 3.5%. The sequencing input was blood. These TCRs come from a woman under 30 in good health.

Comments on this clonotype: A junction boundary mismatches the germline segment, possibly from a read error. This chain connects TRBV5-1 to TRBJ1-1, with 7 bases matching TRBD1. CDR1 is SGHRS and CDR2 is YFSETQ in the germline V gene. The CDR3 is 16 amino acids. CDR3 in DNA: TGCGCCGGCAGCCTTGGGGCCCAGGGGGTCTACACTGAAGCTTTCTTT. Translating gives CAGSLGAQGVYTEAFF.

This clonotype was observed a handful of times. This chain joins TRBV6-2 or TRBV6-3 and TRBJ1-4; 8 nucleotides line up with TRBD1. CDR3 length: 15 residues. CDR1 and CDR2 (germline): MNHEY, SVGEGT. V shed 4 bases, J shed 6 bases, and the junction held 7 bases outside the gene matches. CDR3 amino acids: CASSFKDRADEKLFF. DNA for the CDR3: TGTGCCAGCAGTTTCAAGGACAGGGCGGATGAAAAACTGTTTTTT.

This clonotype was counted a few times. The chain recombines TRBV12-5 with TRBJ2-1; maybe TRBD2 (6 bases). The CDR3 length is 19 residues. Trimming removed 2 bases from V and 5 bases from J, with 25 bases in between. Looked up from germline, CDR1 is LGHNT and CDR2 is FRNRAP. CDR3 sequence reads: CASGLPRPREALVDNEQFF. For the CDR3, the DNA is TGTGCTAGTGGTTTGCCCCGACCCAGGGAGGCATTAGTCGACAATGAGCAGTTCTTC.

The chain employs TRBV7-8 and TRBJ2-3; D is ambiguous. The CDR3 has 18 amino acids. The germline V gene has CDR1 SGHVS and CDR2 FQNEAQ. V was cut by 7 bases and J by 2 bases, with 25 bases left in between. Here the CDR3 reads CASTQLKKSEWVTDTQYF. The CDR3 coding sequence is TGTGCCAGCACCCAGCTTAAGAAGTCGGAGTGGGTCACAGATACGCAGTATTTT.

At least ten counts were recorded for this clonotype. The rearrangement links TRBV6-5 to TRBJ1-4; 7 bases line up with TRBD1. Germline CDR1 reads MNHEY; CDR2 reads SVGAGI. The CDR3 has 14 amino acids. V lost 6 bases, J lost 5 bases, and 6 bases stayed unmatched. Here the CDR3 reads CASRPGQRNEKLFF. In DNA form, the CDR3 reads TGTGCCAGCAGGCCGGGACAGAGGAATGAAAAACTGTTTTTT.

The V call is TRBV6-2 or TRBV6-3, the J call TRBJ1-4; D possibly corresponds to TRBD1 (6 bases). Germline CDR1 MNHEY, CDR2 SVGEGT. The CDR3 is made up of 14 amino acids. V lost 3 bases to trimming and J lost 6 bases, with 11 bases between them. CDR3 amino acids: CASSYRTVHEKLFF. The CDR3 DNA reads as TGTGCCAGCAGTTATCGGACAGTACATGAAAAACTGTTTTTT.

This clonotype was recorded a few times. The chain is built from TRBV9 and TRBJ2-3; D is unresolved. Trimming took 2 bases from V and 2 from J, leaving 6 bases between them. CDR3 length: 13 amino acids. Germline V gene data show CDR1 as SGDLS and CDR2 as YYNGEE. The CDR3 nucleotides are TGTGCCAGCAGCGTCAGGTACACAGATACGCAGTATTTT. Translation gives CASSVRYTDTQYF.

The V and J genes are TRBV29-1 and TRBJ2-2, with a weak D call TRBD1 (5 bases). The V gene lost 4 bases and the J gene lost 5 bases, with 14 bases spanning the gap. Germline loops: CDR1 SQVTM, CDR2 ANQGSEA. CDR3 length equals 14 residues. CDR3 nucleotide sequence: TGCAGCGTTGTGGTGGGGCCGGGTACCGGGGAGCTGTTTTTT. The encoded protein is CSVVVGPGTGELFF.

The chain recombines TRBV10-3 with TRBJ1-4; D possibly corresponds to TRBD1 (6 bases). The CDR3 totals 15 residues. V was shortened by 4 bases and J by 6 bases, with 15 bases between the two germline ends. Germline V gene lookup returns CDR1 ENHRY and CDR2 SYGVKD. The DNA of the CDR3 is TGTGCCATCAGTGGTACAGGGCGGTCGGATGAAAAACTGTTTTTT. Protein: CAISGTGRSDEKLFF.